Presented here are 12 T cell receptor beta chains from one specimen sequenced in a study of spatial heterogeneity in lung cancer. Regarding time point: blood at routine non-recurrence follow-up after resection. One entry per CDR3 protein results from TCRdb running MiXCR on the 5' RACE reads. The data contain tens of thousands of distinct CDR3 sequences, more than 9.5% of them singletons. The source was PBMCs, collected at follow-up. These receptors came from a male donor with early-stage non-small cell lung cancer.

This clonotype was counted between two and nine times. The rearrangement links TRBV27 to TRBJ1-1; perhaps TRBD1 as D (5 bases). V dropped 6 bases and J dropped 2 bases, with 16 bases sitting between them. CDR1 is MNHEY and CDR2 is SMNVEV in the germline V gene (reference sequence). The CDR3 covers 15 residues. For the CDR3, the DNA is TGTGCCAGCAGCTACCTCCGGGACCTTAACACTGAAGCTTTCTTT. Protein product: CASSYLRDLNTEAFF.

The chain links TRBV4-1 to TRBJ2-7; 10 nucleotides line up with TRBD2. Germline loops: CDR1 MGHRA, CDR2 YSYEKL. The CDR3 is 14 residues long. Trimming removed 3 bases from V and 7 bases from J; junction bases left unmatched: 6. This chain's CDR3 is CASSQASGGFEQYF. CDR3 DNA: TGCGCCAGCAGCCAGGCTAGCGGGGGATTTGAGCAGTACTTC.

This clonotype was counted ten times or more. The CDR3 loop is CASSQDRGQEQYF. CDR3 DNA sequence: TGTGCCAGCAGCCAGGACAGGGGGCAAGAGCAGTACTTC. The V gene is TRBV16, the J gene TRBJ2-7, with TRBD1 identical over 11 bases. The ends lost 3 bases at V and 7 bases at J; junction bases unmatched: 2. Germline V gene sequence: CDR1 KGHSY, CDR2 FQNENV. This CDR3 contains 13 residues.

This clonotype was observed a few times. The rearrangement links TRBV4-1 to TRBJ2-6, with no clear D. This CDR3 contains 16 residues. The V end lost 4 bases, the J end lost 0 bases, and 10 bases lay between the germline ends. CDR1 MGHRA and CDR2 YSYEKL come from the germline V gene. The CDR3 DNA sequence: TGCGCCAGCAGCCTAAGCATAGACTCTGGGGCCAACGTCCTGACTTTC. Amino acid sequence: CASSLSIDSGANVLTF.

This clonotype appeared many times. J is TRBJ2-7 and V is TRBV11-3; 10 bases agree with TRBD1. The CDR3 contains 15 residues. CDR1 and CDR2 (germline): SGHNT, YENEEA. The V segment lost 5 bases and the J segment 0 bases; nucleotides outside the gene matches: 4. The CDR3 DNA follows: TGTGCCAGCAGCACCGGACAGGGGGGCTCCTACGAGCAGTACTTC. It specifies CASSTGQGGSYEQYF.

The CDR3: CASSQVLAGRGYTF. CDR3 nucleotides: TGCGCCAGCAGCCAAGTATTGGCAGGGAGAGGCTACACCTTC. The V gene is TRBV4-3, the J gene TRBJ1-2; tentatively, D is TRBD1 (5 bases). V was cut by 1 base and J by 8 bases, with 14 bases left in between. Germline CDR1 and CDR2: LGHNA and YSLEER. The CDR3 runs 14 residues.

The gene calls are TRBV11-2 and TRBJ2-3; D perhaps matches TRBD2 (6 bases). Germline CDR1 is SGHAT and CDR2 is FQNNGV. The CDR3 spans 19 residues. V was cut by 2 bases and J by 1 base, with 22 bases left in between. CDR3 sequence: CASSLYTHPRASGTDTQYF. The CDR3 region has the DNA TGTGCCAGCAGCTTATATACACACCCCAGGGCTAGCGGCACAGATACGCAGTATTTT.

This chain uses TRBV11-2 with TRBJ1-4; the D gene is possibly TRBD1 (5 bases). The CDR3 spans 14 residues. V shed 6 bases and J shed 8 bases, with 16 bases lying between them. CDR1 and CDR2 (germline): SGHAT, FQNNGV. The DNA of the CDR3 is TGTGCCAGCAGATTCGGGGGGATGGGGGAAAAACTGTTTTTT. Its protein product is CASRFGGMGEKLFF. Drawing the rest from reference TRBV11-2 and TRBJ1-4, the complete variable domain is EAGVAQSPRYKIIEKRQSVAFWCNPISGHATLYWYQQILGQGPKLLIQFQNNGVVDDSQLPKDRFSAERLKGVDSTLKIQPAKLEDSAVYLCASRFGGMGEKLFFGSGTQLSVL.

This clonotype was detected many times. The chain uses TRBV4-3 and TRBJ2-3; a weak D match, TRBD2 (5 bases). Germline CDR1 is LGHNA and CDR2 is YSLEER. V gave up 0 bases and J gave up 6 bases, with 10 bases separating them. The CDR3 covers 14 residues. The CDR3 DNA follows: TGCGCCAGCAGCCAAGATCCCGGGGTGGATACGCAGTATTTT. Its translation is CASSQDPGVDTQYF.

Ten or more counts support this clonotype. This chain connects TRBV5-6 to TRBJ2-3; tentative D call: TRBD2 (7 bases). CDR1 is SGHDT, CDR2 YYEEEE, per germline. The CDR3 has 14 amino acids. The V end was cut by 4 bases, the J end by 2 bases, with 11 bases between. Here the CDR3 reads CASSIGGHTDTQYF. The CDR3 region has the DNA TGTGCCAGCAGCATCGGGGGGCACACAGATACGCAGTATTTT.

This clonotype was counted many times. The chain carries TRBV2 and TRBJ1-3; TRBD1 is a possible D gene (5 bases). CDR1 SNHLY and CDR2 FYNNEI come from the germline V gene. The CDR3 is 14 residues long. V was cut by 6 bases and J by 0 bases, with 9 bases left in between. The CDR3 spells CASSRDVSGNTIYF. CDR3 DNA sequence: TGTGCCAGCAGCAGGGATGTCTCTGGAAACACCATATATTTT.

The sample holds a few counts of this clonotype. This chain joins TRBV11-2 and TRBJ1-4; 8 bases are shared with TRBD1. The germline CDR1 and CDR2 sequences are SGHAT and FQNNGV. The ends lost 5 bases at V and 8 bases at J; junction bases unmatched: 4. The CDR3 has 13 amino acids. In DNA form, the CDR3 reads TGTGCCAGCAGCCCCAGACAGGGGGAAAAACTGTTTTTT. Its protein is CASSPRQGEKLFF.